This record concerns one TCR beta chain sequence. Profiling relied on immunoSEQ multiplex PCR, and the TCRdb table lists in-frame clones only, not all of them. The sample comprises under 200,000 clones, about 94% of which are singletons, and approximately 8% rests with the top ten. These data are taken from a study of control samples from healthy donors and cancer patients. This receptor was obtained from a woman aged 40 to 49 in good health. The source material was blood.

The CDR3: CASSIVGNSYNEQFF. The CDR3 DNA reads TGTGCCAGTAGTATAGTAGGAAACTCCTACAATGAGCAGTTCTTC. The chain employs TRBV19 and TRBJ2-1; D unresolved. CDR3 size: 15 residues. From germline, CDR1 is LNHDA and CDR2 SQIVND (reference sequence). V lost 1 base and J 0 bases, leaving 7 bases between the germline ends.